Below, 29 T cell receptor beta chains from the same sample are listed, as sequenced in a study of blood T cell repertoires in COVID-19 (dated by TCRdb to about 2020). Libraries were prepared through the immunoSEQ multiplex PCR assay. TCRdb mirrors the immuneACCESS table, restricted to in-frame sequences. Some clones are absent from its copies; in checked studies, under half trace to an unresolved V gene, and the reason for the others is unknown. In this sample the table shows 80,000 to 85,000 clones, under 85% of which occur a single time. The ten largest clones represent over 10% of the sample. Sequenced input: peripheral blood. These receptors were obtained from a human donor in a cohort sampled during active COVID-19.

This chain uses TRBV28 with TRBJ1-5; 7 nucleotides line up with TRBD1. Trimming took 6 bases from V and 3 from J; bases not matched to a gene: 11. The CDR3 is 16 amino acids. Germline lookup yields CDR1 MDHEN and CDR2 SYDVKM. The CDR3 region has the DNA TGTGCCAGCAGATTTACGCGGGACAGCTTCAATCAGCCCCAGCATTTT. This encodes CASRFTRDSFNQPQHF.

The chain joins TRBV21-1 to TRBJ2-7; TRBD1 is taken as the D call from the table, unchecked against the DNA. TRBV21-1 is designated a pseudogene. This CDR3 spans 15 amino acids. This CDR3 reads CASSVDGTGSYEQYF. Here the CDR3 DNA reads TGTGCCAGCAGCGTAGACGGGACAGGGAGTTACGAGCAGTACTTC.

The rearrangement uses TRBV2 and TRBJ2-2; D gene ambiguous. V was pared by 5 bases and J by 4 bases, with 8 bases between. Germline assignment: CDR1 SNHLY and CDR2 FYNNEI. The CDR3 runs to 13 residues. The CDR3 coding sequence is TGTGCCAGCAGTCCTCTTATCACCGGGGAGCTGTTTTTT. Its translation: CASSPLITGELFF.

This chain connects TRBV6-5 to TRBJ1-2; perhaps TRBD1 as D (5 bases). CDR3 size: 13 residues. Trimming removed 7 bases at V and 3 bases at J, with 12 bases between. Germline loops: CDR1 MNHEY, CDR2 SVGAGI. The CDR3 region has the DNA TGTGCCAGCATTTTAGGGGTCTACTATGGCTACACCTTC. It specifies CASILGVYYGYTF.

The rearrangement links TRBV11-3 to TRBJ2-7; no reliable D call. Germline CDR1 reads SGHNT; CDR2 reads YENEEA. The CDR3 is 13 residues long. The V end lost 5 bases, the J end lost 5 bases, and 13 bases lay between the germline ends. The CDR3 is CASSTGPQDEQYF. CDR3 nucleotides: TGTGCCAGCAGCACCGGCCCCCAGGACGAGCAGTACTTC.

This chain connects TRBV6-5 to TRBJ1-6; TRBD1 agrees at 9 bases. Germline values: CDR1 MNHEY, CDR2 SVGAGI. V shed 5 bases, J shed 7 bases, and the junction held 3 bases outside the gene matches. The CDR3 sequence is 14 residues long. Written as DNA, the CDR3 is TGTGCCAGCAGTCGACAGGGGGGGAATTCACCCCTCCACTTT. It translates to CASSRQGGNSPLHF.

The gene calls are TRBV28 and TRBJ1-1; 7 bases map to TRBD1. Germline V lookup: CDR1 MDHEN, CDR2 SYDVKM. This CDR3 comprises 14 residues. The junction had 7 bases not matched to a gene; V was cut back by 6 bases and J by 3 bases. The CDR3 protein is CASSLPQGYTEAFF. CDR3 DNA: TGTGCCAGCAGCCTGCCACAGGGGTACACTGAAGCTTTCTTT.

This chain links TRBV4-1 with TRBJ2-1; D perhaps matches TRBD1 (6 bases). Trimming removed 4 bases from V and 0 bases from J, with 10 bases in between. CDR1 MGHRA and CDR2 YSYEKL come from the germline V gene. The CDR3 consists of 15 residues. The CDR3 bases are TGCGCCAGCAGCCCGGACAGCAACTCCTACAATGAGCAGTTCTTC. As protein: CASSPDSNSYNEQFF.

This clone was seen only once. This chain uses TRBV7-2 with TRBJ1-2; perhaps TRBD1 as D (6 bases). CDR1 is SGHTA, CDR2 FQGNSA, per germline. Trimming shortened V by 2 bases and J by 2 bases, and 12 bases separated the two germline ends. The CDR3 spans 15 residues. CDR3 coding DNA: TGTGCCAGCAGCTTAAAGACAGGAGACAACTATGGCTACACCTTC. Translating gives CASSLKTGDNYGYTF.

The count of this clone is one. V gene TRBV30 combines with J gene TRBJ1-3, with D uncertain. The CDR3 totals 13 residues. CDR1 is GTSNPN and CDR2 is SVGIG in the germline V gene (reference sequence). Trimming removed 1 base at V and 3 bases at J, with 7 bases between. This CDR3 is CAWSALGGNTIYF. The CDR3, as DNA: TGTGCCTGGAGTGCCCTAGGTGGAAACACCATATATTTT.

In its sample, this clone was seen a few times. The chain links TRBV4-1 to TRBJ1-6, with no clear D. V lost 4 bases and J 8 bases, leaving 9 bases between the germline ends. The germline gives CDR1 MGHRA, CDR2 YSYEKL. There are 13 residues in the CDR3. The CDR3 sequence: CASSPRTDSPLHF. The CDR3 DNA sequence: TGCGCCAGCAGCCCACGCACTGATTCACCCCTCCACTTT.

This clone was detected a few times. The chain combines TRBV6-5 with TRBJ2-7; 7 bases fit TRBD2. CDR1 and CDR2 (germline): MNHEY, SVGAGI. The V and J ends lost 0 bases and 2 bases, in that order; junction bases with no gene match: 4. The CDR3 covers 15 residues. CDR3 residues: CASSYSWRGTYEQYF. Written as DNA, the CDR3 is TGTGCCAGCAGTTACTCGTGGCGGGGGACCTACGAGCAGTACTTC.

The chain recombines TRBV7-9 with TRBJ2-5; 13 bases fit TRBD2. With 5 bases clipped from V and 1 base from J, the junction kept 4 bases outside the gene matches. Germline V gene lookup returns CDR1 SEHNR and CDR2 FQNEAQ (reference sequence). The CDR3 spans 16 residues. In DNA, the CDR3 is TGTGCCAGCAGCGTTAGACTAGCGGGGGGCCAAGAGACCCAGTACTTC. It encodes CASSVRLAGGQETQYF.

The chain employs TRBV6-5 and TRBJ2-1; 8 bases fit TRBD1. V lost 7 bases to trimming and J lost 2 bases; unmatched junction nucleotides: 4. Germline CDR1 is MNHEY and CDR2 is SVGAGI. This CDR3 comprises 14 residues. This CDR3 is CASTGTGTYNEQFF. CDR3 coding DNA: TGTGCCAGCACCGGGACAGGAACCTACAATGAGCAGTTCTTC.

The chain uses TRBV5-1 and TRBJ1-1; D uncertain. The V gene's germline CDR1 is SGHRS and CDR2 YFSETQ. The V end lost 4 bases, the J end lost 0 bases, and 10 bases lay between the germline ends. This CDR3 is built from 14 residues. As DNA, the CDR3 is TGCGCCAGCAGCGCGACTGCATTGAACACTGAAGCTTTCTTT. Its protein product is CASSATALNTEAFF. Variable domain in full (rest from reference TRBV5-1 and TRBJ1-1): KAGVTQTPRYLIKTRGQQVTLSCSPISGHRSVSWYQQTPGQGLQFLFEYFSETQRNKGNFPGRFSGRQFSNSRSEMNVSTLELGDSALYLCASSATALNTEAFFGQGTRLTVV.

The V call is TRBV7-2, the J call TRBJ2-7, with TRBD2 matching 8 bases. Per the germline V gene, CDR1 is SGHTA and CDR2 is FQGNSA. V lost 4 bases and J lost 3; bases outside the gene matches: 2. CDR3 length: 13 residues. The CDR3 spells CASSSTSGYEQYF. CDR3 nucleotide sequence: TGTGCCAGCAGCTCTACTAGCGGCTACGAGCAGTACTTC. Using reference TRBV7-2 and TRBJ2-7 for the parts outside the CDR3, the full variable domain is GAGVSQSPSNKVTEKGKDVELRCDPISGHTALYWYRQSLGQGLEFLIYFQGNSAPDKSGLPSDRFSAERTGGSVSTLTIQRTQQEDSAVYLCASSSTSGYEQYFGPGTRLTVT.

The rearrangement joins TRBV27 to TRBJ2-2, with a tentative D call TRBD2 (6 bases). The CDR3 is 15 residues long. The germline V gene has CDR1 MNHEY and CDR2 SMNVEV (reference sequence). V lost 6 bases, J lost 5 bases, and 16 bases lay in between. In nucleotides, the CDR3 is TGTGCCAGCAGCGCGGGACGGGGGTGGACCGGGGAGCTGTTTTTT. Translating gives CASSAGRGWTGELFF.

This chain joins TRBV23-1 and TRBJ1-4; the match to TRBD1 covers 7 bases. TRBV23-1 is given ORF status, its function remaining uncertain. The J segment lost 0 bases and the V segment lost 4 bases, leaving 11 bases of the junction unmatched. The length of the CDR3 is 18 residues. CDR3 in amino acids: CASSRQGETPATNEKLFF. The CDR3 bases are TGCGCCAGCAGTCGGCAGGGGGAAACGCCCGCAACTAATGAAAAACTGTTTTTT.

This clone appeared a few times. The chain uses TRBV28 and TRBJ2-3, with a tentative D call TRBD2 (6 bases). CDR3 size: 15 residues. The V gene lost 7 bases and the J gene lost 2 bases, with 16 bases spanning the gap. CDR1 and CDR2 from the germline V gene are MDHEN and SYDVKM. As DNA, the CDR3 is TGTGCCAGCAACAAAAGCGGGTTCCTCACAGATACGCAGTATTTT. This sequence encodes CASNKSGFLTDTQYF.

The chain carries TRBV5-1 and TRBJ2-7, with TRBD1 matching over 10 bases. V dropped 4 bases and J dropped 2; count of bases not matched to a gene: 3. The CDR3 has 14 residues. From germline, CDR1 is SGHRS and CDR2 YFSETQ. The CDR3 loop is CASSPGQGPYEQYF. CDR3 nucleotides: TGCGCCAGCAGCCCGGGACAGGGGCCCTACGAGCAGTACTTC.

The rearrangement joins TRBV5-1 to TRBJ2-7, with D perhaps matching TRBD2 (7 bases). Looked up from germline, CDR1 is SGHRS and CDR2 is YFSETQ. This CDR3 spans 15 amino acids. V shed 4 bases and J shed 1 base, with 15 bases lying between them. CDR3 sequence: CASSPRRGASYEQYF. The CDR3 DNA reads TGCGCCAGCAGCCCGCGACGGGGGGCTTCCTACGAGCAGTACTTC.

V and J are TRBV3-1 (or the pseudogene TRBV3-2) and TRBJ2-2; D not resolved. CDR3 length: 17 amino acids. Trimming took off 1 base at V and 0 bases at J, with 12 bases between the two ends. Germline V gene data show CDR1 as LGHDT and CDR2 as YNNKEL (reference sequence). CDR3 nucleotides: TGTGCCAGCAGCCAAGGGCGCGCAGGCACGAACACCGGGGAGCTGTTTTTT. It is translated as CASSQGRAGTNTGELFF.

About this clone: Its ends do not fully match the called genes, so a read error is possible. In DNA form, the CDR3 reads TGTGCCAGCAGTGAAGGCGGGAACGCTGAAGCTTTCTTT. Translating gives CASSEGGNAEAFF. The J gene is TRBJ1-1, the V gene TRBV2; D not certain. The CDR3 loop spans 13 amino acids. Per the germline V gene, CDR1 is SNHLY and CDR2 is FYNNEI.

The DNA of the CDR3 is TGTGCCAGCAGCTTCGAGGGGGCGGGTTGGGGTGAGCAGTTCTTC. Amino acid sequence: CASSFEGAGWGEQFF. This sequence joins TRBV7-9 and TRBJ2-1, with 7 bases identical to TRBD1. Germline-derived CDR1 and CDR2 are SEHNR and FQNEAQ (reference sequence). The V and J ends lost 3 bases and 9 bases, in that order; junction bases with no gene match: 11. The CDR3 is 15 amino acids.

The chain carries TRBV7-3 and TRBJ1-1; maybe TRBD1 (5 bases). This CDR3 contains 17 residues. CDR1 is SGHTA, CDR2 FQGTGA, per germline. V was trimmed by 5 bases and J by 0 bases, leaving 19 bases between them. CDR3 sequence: CASSPHGGGDLNTEAFF. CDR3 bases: TGTGCCAGCAGCCCCCACGGGGGAGGAGATTTGAACACTGAAGCTTTCTTT.

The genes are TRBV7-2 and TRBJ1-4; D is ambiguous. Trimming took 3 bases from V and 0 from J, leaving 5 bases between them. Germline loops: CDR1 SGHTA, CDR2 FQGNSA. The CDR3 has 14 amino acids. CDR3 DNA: TGTGCCAGCAGCTTCCGGGCAACTAATGAAAAACTGTTTTTT. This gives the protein CASSFRATNEKLFF.

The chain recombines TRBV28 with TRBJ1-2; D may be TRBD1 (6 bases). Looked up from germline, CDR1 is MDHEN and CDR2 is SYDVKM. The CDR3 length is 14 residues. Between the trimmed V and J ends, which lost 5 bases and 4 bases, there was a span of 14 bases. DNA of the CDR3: TGTGCCAGCAGTCCTCGACGGGACACCTATGGCTACACCTTC. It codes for CASSPRRDTYGYTF.

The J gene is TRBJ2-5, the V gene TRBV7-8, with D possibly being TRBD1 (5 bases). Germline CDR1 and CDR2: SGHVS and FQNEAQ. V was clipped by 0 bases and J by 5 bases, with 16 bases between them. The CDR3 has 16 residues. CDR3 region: CASSLAMGQGMETQYF. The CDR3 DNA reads TGTGCCAGCAGCTTAGCGATGGGGCAGGGAATGGAGACCCAGTACTTC.

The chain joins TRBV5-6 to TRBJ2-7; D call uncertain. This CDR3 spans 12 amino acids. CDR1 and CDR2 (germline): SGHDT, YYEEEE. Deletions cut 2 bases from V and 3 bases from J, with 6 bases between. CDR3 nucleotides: TGTGCCAGCAGCTTTGAACACTACGAGCAGTACTTC. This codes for CASSFEHYEQYF.